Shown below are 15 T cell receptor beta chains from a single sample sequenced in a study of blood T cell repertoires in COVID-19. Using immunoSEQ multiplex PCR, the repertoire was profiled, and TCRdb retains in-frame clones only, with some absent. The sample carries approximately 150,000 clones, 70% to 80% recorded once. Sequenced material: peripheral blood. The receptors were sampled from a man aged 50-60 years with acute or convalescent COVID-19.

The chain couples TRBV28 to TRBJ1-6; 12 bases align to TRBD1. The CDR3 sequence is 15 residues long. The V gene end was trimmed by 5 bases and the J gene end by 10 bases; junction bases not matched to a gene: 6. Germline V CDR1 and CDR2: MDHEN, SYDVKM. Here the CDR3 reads CASSPYGTGGSPLHF. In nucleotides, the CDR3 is TGTGCCAGCAGTCCGTACGGGACAGGGGGCTCACCCCTCCACTTT.

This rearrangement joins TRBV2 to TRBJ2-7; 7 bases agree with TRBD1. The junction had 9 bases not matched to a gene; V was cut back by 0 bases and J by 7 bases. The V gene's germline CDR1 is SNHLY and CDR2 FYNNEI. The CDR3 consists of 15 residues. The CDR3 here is CASSEARGQYAEQYF. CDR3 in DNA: TGTGCCAGCAGTGAAGCCCGGGGACAGTATGCTGAGCAGTACTTC.

CDR3 nucleotides: TGTGCCAGCAGCCCGGGAAGCCTGAACACTGAAGCTTTCTTT. Protein: CASSPGSLNTEAFF. The V call is TRBV3-1 (or the pseudogene TRBV3-2), the J call TRBJ1-1; D is uncertain. V dropped 4 bases and J dropped 0 bases, with 9 bases sitting between them. Germline assignment: CDR1 LGHDT and CDR2 YNNKEL (reference sequence). The CDR3 has 14 amino acids.

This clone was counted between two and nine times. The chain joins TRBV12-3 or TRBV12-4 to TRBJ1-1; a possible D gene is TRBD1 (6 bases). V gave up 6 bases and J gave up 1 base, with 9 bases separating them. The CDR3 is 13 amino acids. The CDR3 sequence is CASRGQSNTEAFF. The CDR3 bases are TGTGCCAGCAGGGGACAATCGAACACTGAAGCTTTCTTT.

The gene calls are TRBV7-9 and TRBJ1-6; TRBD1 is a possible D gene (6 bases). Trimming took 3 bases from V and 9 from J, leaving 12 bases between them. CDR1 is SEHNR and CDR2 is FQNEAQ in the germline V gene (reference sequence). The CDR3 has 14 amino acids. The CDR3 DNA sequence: TGTGCCAGCAGCTTTAGCCAGGGGAGTTCACCCCTCCACTTT. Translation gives CASSFSQGSSPLHF.

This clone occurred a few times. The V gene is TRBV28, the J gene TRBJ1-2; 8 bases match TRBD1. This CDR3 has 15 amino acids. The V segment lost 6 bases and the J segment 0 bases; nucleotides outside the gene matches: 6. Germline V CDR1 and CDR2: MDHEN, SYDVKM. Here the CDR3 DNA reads TGTGCCAGCAGGACAGGGGACGCAGCTAACTATGGCTACACCTTC. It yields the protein CASRTGDAANYGYTF.

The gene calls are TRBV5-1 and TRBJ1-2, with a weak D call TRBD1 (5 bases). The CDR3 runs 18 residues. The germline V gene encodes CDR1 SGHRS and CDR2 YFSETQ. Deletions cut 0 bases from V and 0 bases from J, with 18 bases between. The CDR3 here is CASSLEGGAGIANYGYTF. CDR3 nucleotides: TGCGCCAGCAGCTTGGAAGGAGGGGCAGGAATAGCTAACTATGGCTACACCTTC.

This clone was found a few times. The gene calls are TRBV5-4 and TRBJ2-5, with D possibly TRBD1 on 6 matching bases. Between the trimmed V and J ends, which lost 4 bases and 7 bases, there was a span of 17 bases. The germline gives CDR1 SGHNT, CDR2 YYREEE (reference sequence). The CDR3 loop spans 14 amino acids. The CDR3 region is CASSRGTRNRTQYF. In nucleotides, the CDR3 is TGTGCCAGCAGCCGTGGGACACGCAATCGGACCCAGTACTTC.

The CDR3: CASSDPSRAGGSPLHF. The CDR3 nucleotides are TGTGCCAGCAGTGACCCGTCCCGGGCGGGAGGCTCACCCCTCCACTTT. This rearrangement joins TRBV6-1 to TRBJ1-6; D is undetermined. Deletions cut 3 bases from V and 10 bases from J, with 19 bases between. Germline CDR1 and CDR2: MNHNS and SASEGT. The CDR3 loop spans 16 amino acids.

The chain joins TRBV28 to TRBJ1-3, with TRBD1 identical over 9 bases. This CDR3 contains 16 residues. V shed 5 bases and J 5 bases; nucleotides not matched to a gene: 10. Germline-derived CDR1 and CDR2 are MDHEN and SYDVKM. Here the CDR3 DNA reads TGTGCCAGCAGTCCTCCTGGGACAGGGAGGAGAAACACCATATATTTT. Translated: CASSPPGTGRRNTIYF.

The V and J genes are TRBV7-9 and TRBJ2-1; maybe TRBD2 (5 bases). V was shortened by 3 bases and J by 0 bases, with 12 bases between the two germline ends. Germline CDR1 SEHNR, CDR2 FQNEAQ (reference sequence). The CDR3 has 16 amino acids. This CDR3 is CASSFSDSSSYNEQFF. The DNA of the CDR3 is TGTGCCAGCAGCTTCTCGGACTCGAGCTCCTACAATGAGCAGTTCTTC.

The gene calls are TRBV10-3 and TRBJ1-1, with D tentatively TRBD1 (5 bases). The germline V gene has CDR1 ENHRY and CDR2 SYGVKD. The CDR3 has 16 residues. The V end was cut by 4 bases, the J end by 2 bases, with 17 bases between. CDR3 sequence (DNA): TGTGCCATCAGTGGGCAAACAGGAGTAAGAAACACTGAAGCTTTCTTT. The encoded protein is CAISGQTGVRNTEAFF.

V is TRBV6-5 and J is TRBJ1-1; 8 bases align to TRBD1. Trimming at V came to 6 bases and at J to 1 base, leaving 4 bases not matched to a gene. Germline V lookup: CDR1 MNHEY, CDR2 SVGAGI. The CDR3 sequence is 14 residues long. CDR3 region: CASRTGTGNTEAFF. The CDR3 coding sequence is TGTGCCAGCAGAACAGGGACAGGGAACACTGAAGCTTTCTTT.

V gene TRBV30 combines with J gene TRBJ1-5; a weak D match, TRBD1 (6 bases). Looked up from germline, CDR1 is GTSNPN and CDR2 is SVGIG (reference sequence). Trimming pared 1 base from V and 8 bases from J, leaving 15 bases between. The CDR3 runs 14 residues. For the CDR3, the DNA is TGTGCCTGGAGTGGGGGGCAGGGTGGAGAGCCCCAGCATTTT. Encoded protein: CAWSGGQGGEPQHF.

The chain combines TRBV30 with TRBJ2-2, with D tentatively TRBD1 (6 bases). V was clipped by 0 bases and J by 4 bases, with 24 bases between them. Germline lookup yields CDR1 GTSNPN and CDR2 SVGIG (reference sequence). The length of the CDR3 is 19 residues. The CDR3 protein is CAWSVLKSTGPRFTGELFF. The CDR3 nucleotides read TGTGCCTGGAGTGTACTGAAGTCTACAGGGCCAAGGTTCACCGGGGAGCTGTTTTTT.